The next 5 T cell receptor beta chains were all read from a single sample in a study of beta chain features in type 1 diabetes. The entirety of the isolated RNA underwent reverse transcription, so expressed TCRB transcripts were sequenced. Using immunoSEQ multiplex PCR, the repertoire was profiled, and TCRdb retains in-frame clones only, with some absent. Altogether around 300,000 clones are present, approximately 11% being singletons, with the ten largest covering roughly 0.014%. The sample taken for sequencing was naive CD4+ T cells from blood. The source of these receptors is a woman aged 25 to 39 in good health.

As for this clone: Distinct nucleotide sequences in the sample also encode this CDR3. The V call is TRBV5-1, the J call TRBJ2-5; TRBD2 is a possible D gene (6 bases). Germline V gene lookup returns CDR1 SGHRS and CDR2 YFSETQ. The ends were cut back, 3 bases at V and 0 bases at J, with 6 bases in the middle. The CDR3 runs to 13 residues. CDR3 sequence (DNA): TGCGCCAGCAGCTCGGGGGACCAAGAGACCCAGTACTTC. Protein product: CASSSGDQETQYF.

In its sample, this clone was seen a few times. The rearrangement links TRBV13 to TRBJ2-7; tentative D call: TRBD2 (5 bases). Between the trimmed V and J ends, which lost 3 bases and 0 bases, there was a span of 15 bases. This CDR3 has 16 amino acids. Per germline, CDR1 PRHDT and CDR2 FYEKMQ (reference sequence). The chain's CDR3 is CASSFQSSVDSYEQYF. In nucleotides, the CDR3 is TGTGCCAGCAGCTTCCAGAGTAGCGTGGACTCCTACGAGCAGTACTTC.

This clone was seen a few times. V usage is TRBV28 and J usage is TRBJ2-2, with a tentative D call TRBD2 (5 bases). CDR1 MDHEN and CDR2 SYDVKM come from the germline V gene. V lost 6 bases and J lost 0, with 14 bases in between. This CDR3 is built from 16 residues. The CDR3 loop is CASRPAAATNTGELFF. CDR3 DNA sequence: TGTGCCAGCAGGCCAGCGGCGGCAACGAACACCGGGGAGCTGTTTTTT.

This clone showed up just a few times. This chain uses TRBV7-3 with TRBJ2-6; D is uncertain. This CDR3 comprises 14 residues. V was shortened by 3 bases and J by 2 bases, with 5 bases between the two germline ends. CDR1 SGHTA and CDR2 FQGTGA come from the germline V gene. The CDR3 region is CASSLATGANVLTF. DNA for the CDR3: TGTGCCAGCAGCTTGGCAACTGGGGCCAACGTCCTGACTTTC.

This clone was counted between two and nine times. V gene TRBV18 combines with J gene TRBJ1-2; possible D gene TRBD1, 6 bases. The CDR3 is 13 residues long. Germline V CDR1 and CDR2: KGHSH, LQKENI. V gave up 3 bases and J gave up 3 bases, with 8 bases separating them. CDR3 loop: CASSPDRYYGYTF. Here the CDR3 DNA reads TGTGCCAGCTCACCGGACAGATACTATGGCTACACCTTC.